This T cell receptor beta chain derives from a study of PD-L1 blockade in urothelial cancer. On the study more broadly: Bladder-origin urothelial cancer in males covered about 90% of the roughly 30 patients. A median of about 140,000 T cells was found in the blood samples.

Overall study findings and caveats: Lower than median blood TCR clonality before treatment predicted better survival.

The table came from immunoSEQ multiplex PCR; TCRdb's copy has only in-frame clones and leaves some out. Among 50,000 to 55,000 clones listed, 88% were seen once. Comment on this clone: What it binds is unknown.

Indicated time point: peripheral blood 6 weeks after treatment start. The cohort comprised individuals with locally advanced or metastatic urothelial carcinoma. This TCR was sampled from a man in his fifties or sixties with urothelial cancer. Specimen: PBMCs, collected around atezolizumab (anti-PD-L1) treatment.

DNA for the CDR3: TGTGCCAGCAGCTTTCCGGCTAGCGGGGGAAACGAGCAGTACTTC. Its translation: CASSFPASGGNEQYF. This chain links TRBV7-8 with TRBJ2-7; 10 nucleotides align to TRBD2. Trimming removed 3 bases from V and 5 bases from J; junction bases left unmatched: 7. The CDR3 extends over 15 amino acids. Germline V gene data show CDR1 as SGHVS and CDR2 as FQNEAQ.